What follows describes a single T cell receptor beta chain. This sample is part of a study of blood T cell repertoires in COVID-19. Study in general: Sample material is recorded as cDNA or gDNA derived from T cells, B-cell-depleted T cells, or PBMCs.

The protocol was immunoSEQ multiplex PCR, while the TCRdb copy is restricted to in-frame clones and leaves out a portion. The top ten clones hold more than 8.5% of a sample with about 200,000 clones, around 86% of them seen once. CDR3 length: 14 residues. Germline V gives CDR1 MNHEY, CDR2 SMNVEV (reference sequence). Deletions cut 1 base from V and 2 bases from J, with 8 bases between. The receptor's source is a woman aged 45-60 years with COVID-19, enrolled during active disease. Sequenced: peripheral blood. The genes are TRBV27 and TRBJ1-1, with a weak D call TRBD1 (5 bases). The CDR3 reads CASSLYQGNTEAFF. The CDR3 DNA reads TGTGCCAGCAGTTTATATCAGGGCAACACTGAAGCTTTCTTT.